This passage covers 3 T cell receptor beta chains from one sample sequenced in a study of beta chain features in type 1 diabetes. Expressed TCRB transcripts were sequenced, since all the RNA that had been isolated was reverse transcribed. Only in-frame clones appear in the TCRdb table, and some are missing; sequencing was by immunoSEQ multiplex PCR. The sample holds about 290,000 clones, 8% seen once. Sequencing used central memory CD4+ T cells from blood. These receptors were collected from a woman aged 18-30 years in good health.

The chain recombines TRBV5-1 with TRBJ1-4, with 8 bases identical to TRBD1. The CDR3 extends over 15 amino acids. The ends lost 4 bases at V and 5 bases at J; junction bases unmatched: 7. CDR1 is SGHRS, CDR2 YFSETQ, per germline. The CDR3 protein is CASSVGQVANEKLFF. As DNA, the CDR3 is TGCGCCAGCAGCGTGGGACAGGTGGCAAATGAAAAACTGTTTTTT.

This clone was detected only a few times. The V gene is TRBV18, the J gene TRBJ2-7; 8 bases match TRBD1. The V segment lost 4 bases and the J segment 4 bases; nucleotides outside the gene matches: 6. The germline V gene encodes CDR1 KGHSH and CDR2 LQKENI. CDR3 length: 14 residues. CDR3: CASSQRQGLYEQYV. As DNA, the CDR3 is TGTGCCAGCTCACAGAGACAGGGGTTATACGAGCAGTACGTC.

This clone was counted a few times. Additional DNA sequences in this sample encode the identical CDR3. The chain joins TRBV5-4 to TRBJ2-5; D gene ambiguous. Trimming took 1 base from V and 5 from J, leaving 3 bases between them. Germline V gives CDR1 SGHNT, CDR2 YYREEE (reference sequence). This CDR3 contains 11 residues. CDR3 sequence (DNA): TGTGCCAGCAGCTTGTGGGAGACCCAGTACTTC. It is translated as CASSLWETQYF.